Presented here are 12 T cell receptor beta chains from one specimen sequenced in a study of blood T cells in healthy people across ages. Primed by a sample-barcoded 5' primer and a J-beta primer mix, a second PCR proceeded for roughly 7 to 12 cycles. TCRdb fed the 5' RACE reads into MiXCR, producing one record per CDR3 protein. The table has about 1.6 million distinct CDR3 sequences, about 35% seen once; the top ten hold approximately 11%. The specimen was blood. The receptors stem from a woman aged 25 to 39 in good health.

This clonotype has just a few counts. The V gene is TRBV27, the J gene TRBJ2-6, with D unclear. The CDR3 runs to 16 residues. Deletions cut 4 bases from V and 3 bases from J, with 13 bases between. Germline-derived CDR1 and CDR2 are MNHEY and SMNVEV (reference sequence). The CDR3 protein is CASSWIGFGGANVLTF. DNA for the CDR3: TGTGCCAGCAGTTGGATAGGGTTCGGTGGGGCCAACGTCCTGACTTTC.

The chain carries TRBV20-1 and TRBJ2-1, with TRBD2 identical over 7 bases. CDR1 and CDR2 from the germline V gene are DFQATT and SNEGSKA (reference sequence). V trimming: 6 bases; J trimming: 6 bases; junction bases outside the gene matches: 26. The CDR3 consists of 19 residues. For the CDR3, the DNA is TGCAGTGCCACCACACCGGGACTATACTCCCTCCAAGAGGCCAATGAGCAGTTCTTC. This sequence encodes CSATTPGLYSLQEANEQFF.

The DNA for the CDR3 is TGTGCCAGCAGCCAGTCAGAAGGAAGGGCGGATGGCTACACCTTC. It codes for CASSQSEGRADGYTF. J is TRBJ1-2 and V is TRBV4-2; no clear D gene. Germline CDR1 and CDR2: LGHNA and YNFKEQ. The CDR3 loop spans 15 amino acids. V lost 3 bases to trimming and J lost 6 bases, with 17 bases between them.

The V gene is TRBV20-1, the J gene TRBJ2-5; 7 bases agree with TRBD1. Losses at the gene ends were 2 bases for V and 11 bases for J; bases not matched to a gene: 20. CDR1 DFQATT and CDR2 SNEGSKA come from the germline V gene (reference sequence). The CDR3 runs to 16 residues. In nucleotides, the CDR3 is TGCAGTGCTAGAAATCCCCGGCAGGGGGTTCTTGTGGAGCAGTACTTC. Amino acid sequence: CSARNPRQGVLVEQYF.

This clonotype has only a few counts. The chain employs TRBV9 and TRBJ2-1; maybe TRBD2 (7 bases). Germline values: CDR1 SGDLS, CDR2 YYNGEE. This CDR3 is built from 16 residues. V dropped 4 bases and J dropped 5 bases, with 19 bases sitting between them. The DNA for the CDR3 is TGTGCCAGCAGCCCCCGCGGGGGCGGAATAAACAATGAGCAGTTCTTC. Encoded protein: CASSPRGGGINNEQFF.

This clonotype was seen a few times. The rearrangement joins TRBV30 to TRBJ1-2, with D possibly being TRBD1 (6 bases). The CDR3 contains 14 residues. Trimming removed 1 base at V and 4 bases at J, with 13 bases between. CDR1 and CDR2 from the germline V gene are GTSNPN and SVGIG (reference sequence). CDR3 coding DNA: TGTGCCTGGAGTGGACAGGCGCCTGGCTATGGCTACACCTTC. Amino acids: CAWSGQAPGYGYTF.

This clonotype was found many times. The chain uses TRBV7-2 and TRBJ2-1; D is undetermined. The V and J ends lost 2 bases and 0 bases respectively, with 8 bases between them. This CDR3 is 15 amino acids long. Germline V CDR1 and CDR2: SGHTA, FQGNSA. The DNA for the CDR3 is TGTGCCAGCAGCTTAATGCGGATCTCCTACAATGAGCAGTTCTTC. This translates into CASSLMRISYNEQFF.

This clonotype was observed a few times. V gene TRBV5-1 combines with J gene TRBJ2-1; 8 nucleotides match TRBD2. V lost 2 bases to trimming and J lost 0 bases; unmatched junction nucleotides: 4. The CDR3 contains 16 residues. Germline lookup yields CDR1 SGHRS and CDR2 YFSETQ. CDR3 protein: CASSFASGSSYNEQFF. The CDR3 DNA reads as TGCGCCAGCAGCTTTGCTAGCGGGTCCTCCTACAATGAGCAGTTCTTC.

The sample holds a few counts of this clonotype. This chain connects TRBV20-1 to TRBJ2-1, with TRBD2 matching 9 bases. The length of the CDR3 is 16 residues. Per germline, CDR1 DFQATT and CDR2 SNEGSKA (reference sequence). The junction had 12 bases not matched to a gene; V was cut back by 0 bases and J by 9 bases. DNA for the CDR3: TGCAGTGCTAGAGATCGTAATAGCGGGAGTCAGGCTGAGCAGTTCTTC. Its translation: CSARDRNSGSQAEQFF.

This clonotype was observed many times. The chain is built from TRBV28 and TRBJ2-5; 7 positions match TRBD2. CDR3 length: 14 amino acids. CDR1 and CDR2 (germline): MDHEN, SYDVKM. V lost 8 bases to trimming and J lost 2 bases; unmatched junction nucleotides: 8. The CDR3 here is CASQSSGGQETQYF. CDR3 coding DNA: TGTGCCAGCCAGTCTTCGGGGGGTCAAGAGACCCAGTACTTC.

The V and J genes are TRBV10-2 and TRBJ1-5; the match to TRBD1 covers 7 bases. The V segment lost 3 bases and the J segment 0 bases; nucleotides outside the gene matches: 11. Germline-derived CDR1 and CDR2 are WSHSY and SAAADI. This CDR3 has 18 residues. The CDR3 region has the DNA TGCGCCAGCAGTGAAATAGTAGGGGGCCTTTATAGCAATCAGCCCCAGCATTTT. It encodes CASSEIVGGLYSNQPQHF.

The CDR3 reads CASTGTGGKVWPLHF. The CDR3 nucleotides are TGTGCCAGCACAGGGACAGGGGGTAAAGTATGGCCCCTCCACTTT. The chain combines TRBV12-3 or TRBV12-4 with TRBJ1-6; TRBD1 matches at 11 bases. The CDR3 has 15 amino acids. V trimming: 7 bases; J trimming: 13 bases; junction bases outside the gene matches: 12.